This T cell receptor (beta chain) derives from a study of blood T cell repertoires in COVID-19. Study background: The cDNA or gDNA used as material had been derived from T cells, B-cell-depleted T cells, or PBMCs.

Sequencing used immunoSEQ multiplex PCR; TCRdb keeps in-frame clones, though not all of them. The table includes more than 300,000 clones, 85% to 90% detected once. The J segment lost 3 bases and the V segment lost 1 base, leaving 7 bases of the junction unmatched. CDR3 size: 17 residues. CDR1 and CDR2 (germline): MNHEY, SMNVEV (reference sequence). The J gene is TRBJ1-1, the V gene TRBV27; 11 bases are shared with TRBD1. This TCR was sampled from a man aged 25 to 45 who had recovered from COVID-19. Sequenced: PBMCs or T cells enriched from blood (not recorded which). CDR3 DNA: TGTGCCAGCAGTTTATTCGGACAGGGGGCGGGGGACACTGAAGCTTTCTTT. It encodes CASSLFGQGAGDTEAFF.